What follows describes a single TCR beta chain. The source of the sample is a study of blood T cell repertoires in COVID-19. Some clones are missing from TCRdb's copy, which holds only in-frame ones; the method was immunoSEQ multiplex PCR. Of 130,000 or so clones listed, 80% to 90% were seen once; the top ten hold 2% to 2.5%. Trimming cost V 0 bases and J 4 bases, with 15 bases left between them. The CDR3 extends over 16 amino acids. The germline CDR1 and CDR2 sequences are LGHDT and YNNKEL (reference sequence). The chain joins TRBV3-1 (or the pseudogene TRBV3-2) to TRBJ1-1; D gene uncertain. The clonotype comes from a man aged 35 to 55 with acute COVID-19. The material sequenced was PBMCs or T cells enriched from blood (not recorded which). The CDR3 sequence is CASSQEPSAGRTEAFF. The CDR3 nucleotides read TGTGCCAGCAGCCAAGAACCGAGTGCGGGTCGCACTGAAGCTTTCTTT.